Listed below are T cell receptor beta chains from one sample, sequenced in a study of shared clonotypes between healthy human individuals. Data came from immunoSEQ multiplex PCR; TCRdb stores just in-frame clones and leaves some out. The repertoire holds over 400,000 clones, with 95% to 96% as singletons. What was sequenced was naive CD4+ T cells sorted from blood. The receptor source for this set is a woman younger than 45 in good health. The CDR3 runs from the conserved cysteine through the conserved F or W. The D gene is left open where the match is weak. Size values are once, few and many counts, or a class for expanded clones, and some rows have none.

J,D,V,size,DNA,CDR3
TRBJ1-5,NA,TRBV7-2,NA,TGTGCCAGCAGCTTACAGGGAGATCAGCCCCAGCATTTT,CASSLQGDQPQHF
TRBJ2-7,NA,TRBV5-1,NA,TGCGCCAGCAGCTTGGCCCCAGCGGGTAGGGTTGGGTCCTACGAGCAGTACTTC,CASSLAPAGRVGSYEQYF
TRBJ1-3,NA,TRBV28,NA,TGTGCCAGCACGGCCAACTCTGGAAACACCATATATTTT,CASTANSGNTIYF
TRBJ2-1,TRBD2,TRBV13,NA,TGTGCCAGCAGCACCCGACTAGCGGGAGGGAACGACAATGAGCAGTTCTTC,CASSTRLAGGNDNEQFF
TRBJ2-7,NA,TRBV20-1,NA,TGCAGTGCCTCCAACGCCGTGCAGTACTTC,CSASNAVQYF
TRBJ1-6,NA,TRBV27,NA,TGTGCCAGCACTACAGGACCTTCACCCCTCCACTTT,CASTTGPSPLHF
TRBJ2-5,TRBD2,TRBV28,NA,TGTGCCAGCAGACAAAGCGGGAGTGGAGAGACCCAGTACTTC,CASRQSGSGETQYF
TRBJ2-1,NA,TRBV4-2,NA,TGTGCCAGCAGCCACGCGACAGCGGGTATCTCCTACAATGAGCAGTTCTTC,CASSHATAGISYNEQFF
TRBJ2-7,NA,TRBV28,NA,TGTGCCAGCAGTTACGGCCCATACGAGCAGTACTTC,CASSYGPYEQYF
TRBJ2-2,TRBD2,TRBV7-2,NA,TGTGCCAGCCGGGCGGGAGGCACCGGGGAGCTGTTTTTT,CASRAGGTGELFF
TRBJ2-2,TRBD1,TRBV7-9,NA,TGTGCCAGCACCGGGCAGGGGGCTTTGAACACCGGGGAGCTGTTTTTT,CASTGQGALNTGELFF
TRBJ2-5,NA,TRBV19,NA,TGTGCCAGTAGTATGTCCGGCGAAGAGACCCAGTACTTC,CASSMSGEETQYF
TRBJ2-3,TRBD2,TRBV5-1,once,TGCGCCAGCAGCGTAAGACTAGCGGGCGGGTATACGCAGTATTTT,CASSVRLAGGYTQYF
TRBJ1-2,TRBD1,TRBV7-6,NA,TGTGCCAGCAGCTCCCGGGACAGGGTGTCTGGCTACACCTTC,CASSSRDRVSGYTF
TRBJ2-1,NA,TRBV11-1,NA,TGTGCCAGCAGCAAGGGACGTTACAATGAGCAGTTCTTC,CASSKGRYNEQFF
TRBJ1-6,TRBD1,TRBV28,NA,TGTGCCAGCAGCTGGGCCGGGACAGGGATCCCACCCCTCCACTTT,CASSWAGTGIPPLHF
TRBJ1-1,TRBD1,TRBV19,NA,TGTGCCAGTATCCCACTCCAGGGGGCTGACACTGAAGCTTTCTTT,CASIPLQGADTEAFF
TRBJ2-7,NA,TRBV19,NA,TGTGCCTCCCAAGCCGGGGGCGGATTGTCCTACGAGCAGTACTTC,CASQAGGGLSYEQYF